This section outlines one T cell receptor (beta chain) sequence together with its context. Per the authors' pipeline: Amplification from reference gene primers served as the basis for estimated nucleated cell counts. Only in-frame clones appear in the TCRdb table, and some are missing; sequencing was by immunoSEQ multiplex PCR. Clone size and V and J calls were adopted from that table, with D and trimming inferred from the DNA. The data show more than 120,000 clones, 80% to 90% seen once. The data were taken from a study of blood T cell repertoires in COVID-19. Across the study: Spain, Italy and the United States supplied samples that represented acute and convalescent COVID-19.

The specimen was peripheral blood. The receptor was isolated from a human donor with acute or convalescent COVID-19. The donor label of this sample is uncertain.

The CDR3 DNA reads as TGTGCCACCAGTGATTCCCAGGTCTATGGCTACACCTTC. Its protein product is CATSDSQVYGYTF. The rearrangement joins TRBV24-1 to TRBJ1-2; D is unresolved. Germline values: CDR1 KGHDR, CDR2 SFDVKD. V lost 2 bases to trimming and J lost 4 bases, with 7 bases between them. The CDR3 sequence is 13 residues long.